This T cell receptor (beta chain) was sequenced during a study of T cells in Graves' hyperthyroidism and ophthalmopathy. Germline V gene lookup returns CDR1 MDHEN and CDR2 SYDVKM. Trimming took off 5 bases at V and 4 bases at J, with 20 bases between the two ends. This CDR3 comprises 16 residues. Amplified TCR beta CDR3 regions came from RNA transcripts. The study used the HTBI primer set for a first-round RT-PCR of the TCR CDR3. In TCRdb, the multiplex PCR reads were re-called with MiXCR into one record per CDR3 protein. The table shows fewer than 900,000 distinct CDR3 sequences, with about 17% occurring only once. This clonotype was counted ten times or more. An absence of ophthalmopathy progression within 18 months meant stable Graves' hyperthyroidism. Fresh peripheral blood, 10 ml, was the source of the PBMCs.

The receptor's source is a young man with Graves' hyperthyroidism. The source material was blood. The chain is built from TRBV28 and TRBJ1-1, with a tentative D call TRBD1 (5 bases). The CDR3 nucleotides are TGTGCCAGCAGTCCTGGACCTATCTCCGGGGGCACTGAAGCTTTCTTT. Encoded protein: CASSPGPISGGTEAFF.